This section outlines one TCR beta chain sequence together with its context. The source of the sample is a study of human T cells and chemical hapten exposure. Study information: Chiefly women, the patients showed alopecia areata, totalis or universalis.

The time point was: pre-sensitization, week 0. As for treatment: therapeutic diphenylcyclopropenone sensitization with weekly scalp DPC. The CDR3 contains 12 residues. V was trimmed by 1 base and J by 6 bases, leaving 7 bases between them. Germline loops: CDR1 SEHNR, CDR2 FQNEAQ (reference sequence). MiXCR, run by TCRdb on the RACE reads, gives a single entry per CDR3 protein. This table holds approximately 41,000 distinct CDR3 sequences, 7.6% found once. This sequence was found in a woman in her forties or fifties with alopecia areata. Some clones in this sample may be carry-over from other donors' samples. Sequenced here: whole blood, sampled in connection with sensitization to the hapten diphenylcyclopropenone (DPC). V is TRBV7-9 and J is TRBJ2-7; D unresolved. The CDR3 bases are TGTGCCAGCAGCTTAGTGTTCTCCGAGCAGTACTTC. Translated, it gives CASSLVFSEQYF.